A single sample gave rise to the 19 T cell receptor beta chains below, sequenced in a study of T cells after yellow fever vaccination. TCRdb re-analysed the 5' RACE reads in MiXCR, keeping a single row per CDR3 protein. The repertoire includes 150,000 to 200,000 distinct CDR3 sequences, around 7% of them detected once, and approximately 2.4% sits in the top ten. The sequencing used CD4+ T cells sorted from PBMCs, collected 5 days after the first yellow fever vaccination. Receptors originate from a man between 18 and 35 years old who received the YFV17D yellow fever vaccine.

The V gene is TRBV5-1, the J gene TRBJ2-3, with D maybe TRBD1 (7 bases). The V end was cut by 9 bases, the J end by 0 bases, with 20 bases between. The CDR3 covers 16 residues. From germline, CDR1 is SGHRS and CDR2 YFSETQ. CDR3 DNA: TGCGCCACCTCGGGAGACAGGGCTTCTAGCACAGATACGCAGTATTTT. Protein sequence: CATSGDRASSTDTQYF.

The rearrangement links TRBV9 to TRBJ1-2; no firm D call. Germline CDR1 SGDLS, CDR2 YYNGEE. The CDR3 is 13 residues long. V gave up 0 bases and J gave up 4 bases, with 7 bases separating them. CDR3 DNA: TGTGCCAGCAGCGTAGCTATTTTCTATGGCTACACCTTC. Protein product: CASSVAIFYGYTF.

This clonotype appeared many times. The J gene is TRBJ2-7, the V gene TRBV20-1; 7 positions agree with TRBD1. Germline V gene data show CDR1 as DFQATT and CDR2 as SNEGSKA (reference sequence). This CDR3 comprises 12 residues. V lost 5 bases, J lost 7 bases, and 8 bases stayed unmatched. This CDR3 reads CSASTGVREQYF. The CDR3 DNA sequence: TGCAGTGCTTCTACAGGGGTTCGGGAGCAGTACTTC.

Regarding this clonotype: A much larger clone is a single base away; this may be a read error. The chain joins TRBV4-1 to TRBJ1-1; 11 bases fit TRBD1. Trimming cost V 0 bases and J 4 bases; bases outside gene matches: 1. Germline V gene sequence: CDR1 MGHRA, CDR2 YSYEKL. The CDR3 totals 15 residues. Here the CDR3 DNA reads TGCGCCAGCAGCCAAGATGGGACAGGGGGCACTGAAGCTTTCTTT. Translation: CASSQDGTGGTEAFF.

The V and J genes are TRBV4-2 and TRBJ1-3, with a tentative D call TRBD1 (6 bases). V gave up 4 bases and J gave up 0 bases, with 22 bases separating them. CDR1 is LGHNA, CDR2 YNFKEQ, per germline. The CDR3 has 19 amino acids. The CDR3, as DNA: TGTGCCAGCAGCCCAGTTGGGGGGGCACGGAAACACTCTGGAAACACCATATATTTT. Translating it yields CASSPVGGARKHSGNTIYF.

This clonotype was observed at least ten times. J is TRBJ1-4 and V is TRBV5-1; D gene uncertain. This CDR3 comprises 15 residues. Germline values: CDR1 SGHRS, CDR2 YFSETQ. The V gene lost 0 bases and the J gene lost 0 bases, with 6 bases spanning the gap. This CDR3 is CASSLEGPTNEKLFF. The CDR3 bases are TGCGCCAGCAGCTTGGAAGGACCAACTAATGAAAAACTGTTTTTT.

This clonotype has just a few counts. The chain joins TRBV7-2 to TRBJ1-4; D unresolved. This CDR3 has 14 residues. Germline lookup yields CDR1 SGHTA and CDR2 FQGNSA. The V end was cut by 5 bases, the J end by 1 base, with 8 bases between. CDR3 nucleotides: TGTGCCAGCAGCCCGCGTTTAACTAATGAAAAACTGTTTTTT. This sequence encodes CASSPRLTNEKLFF.

As to this clonotype: A much larger clone sits a single nucleotide away, making a read error possible. The rearrangement uses TRBV7-8 and TRBJ1-2; D remains ambiguous. The CDR3 loop spans 14 amino acids. The V and J ends lost 4 bases and 5 bases respectively, with 14 bases between them. Germline assignment: CDR1 SGHVS and CDR2 FQNEAQ. The CDR3 loop is CASSSPHMCYGYTF. The CDR3 DNA follows: TGTGCCAGCAGCTCGCCTCACATGTGTTATGGCTACACCTTC.

This clonotype was seen repeatedly, ten times or more. The rearrangement joins TRBV12-3 or TRBV12-4 to TRBJ2-5; 9 nucleotides agree with TRBD1. The CDR3 runs 15 residues. The V segment lost 5 bases and the J segment 7 bases; nucleotides outside the gene matches: 11. The CDR3 loop is CASSPDRGGLATQYF. As DNA, the CDR3 is TGTGCCAGCAGTCCTGACAGGGGGGGTTTAGCGACCCAGTACTTC.

This clonotype appeared many times. The chain carries TRBV20-1 and TRBJ2-5; 9 bases agree with TRBD2. Germline V gene data show CDR1 as DFQATT and CDR2 as SNEGSKA (reference sequence). The V gene end was trimmed by 5 bases and the J gene end by 2 bases; junction bases not matched to a gene: 9. The CDR3 length is 15 residues. The CDR3 sequence is CSAQISGGRQETQYF. In DNA form, the CDR3 reads TGCAGTGCTCAGATTAGCGGGGGTAGGCAAGAGACCCAGTACTTC.

This clonotype occurred many times. The rearrangement links TRBV10-3 to TRBJ2-7, with 8 bases aligning to TRBD1. The germline V gene encodes CDR1 ENHRY and CDR2 SYGVKD. This CDR3 has 13 residues. Trimming at V came to 2 bases and at J to 3 bases, leaving 0 bases not matched to a gene. The chain's CDR3 is CAISEGQGYEQYV. The CDR3 DNA is TGTGCCATCAGTGAGGGACAGGGCTACGAGCAGTACGTC.

V and J are TRBV5-1 and TRBJ1-5, with D possibly TRBD1 on 5 matching bases. The V gene's germline CDR1 is SGHRS and CDR2 YFSETQ. This CDR3 is 14 amino acids long. Trimming shortened V by 3 bases and J by 7 bases, and 14 bases separated the two germline ends. The CDR3 loop is CASSYGERGQPQHF. Here the CDR3 DNA reads TGCGCCAGCAGCTACGGTGAACGGGGCCAGCCCCAGCATTTT.

This chain links TRBV9 with TRBJ2-3, with D tentatively TRBD2 (6 bases). Trimming removed 3 bases from V and 11 bases from J, with 13 bases in between. CDR1 SGDLS and CDR2 YYNGEE come from the germline V gene. The CDR3 extends over 12 amino acids. The CDR3: CASSDLSGVQYF. CDR3 bases: TGTGCCAGCAGCGATTTGTCGGGGGTGCAGTATTTT.

This clonotype was observed a handful of times. The J gene is TRBJ1-5, the V gene TRBV29-1; 10 bases match TRBD1. Trimming removed 6 bases from V and 3 bases from J; junction bases left unmatched: 8. This CDR3 region has 15 residues. CDR1 and CDR2 from the germline V gene are SQVTM and ANQGSEA. CDR3 region: CSVNRDRGSNQPQHF. The CDR3 DNA reads as TGCAGCGTCAACCGGGACAGGGGTTCCAATCAGCCCCAGCATTTT.

This clonotype was seen ten or more times. This rearrangement joins TRBV4-3 to TRBJ1-5, with no clear D. In germline, CDR1 is LGHNA, CDR2 YSLEER. Between the trimmed V and J ends, which lost 1 base and 5 bases, there was a span of 9 bases. The CDR3 has 14 amino acids. This CDR3 is CASSQVRWDQPQHF. CDR3 in DNA: TGCGCCAGCAGCCAAGTAAGATGGGATCAGCCCCAGCATTTT.

This clonotype was detected ten times or more. The chain uses TRBV3-1 and TRBJ2-2; 9 bases are a match to TRBD1. This CDR3 region has 14 residues. Unmatched junction bases numbered 5, after V lost 8 bases and J lost 4 bases. Germline values: CDR1 LGHDT, CDR2 YNNKEL (reference sequence). The CDR3 DNA reads as TGTGCCAGCCGGGACAGGGCCGCCACCGGGGAGCTGTTTTTT. It translates to CASRDRAATGELFF.

This clonotype has a count of ten or more. V gene TRBV7-2 combines with J gene TRBJ2-5; the match to TRBD1 covers 10 bases. CDR3 size: 17 residues. The germline CDR1 and CDR2 sequences are SGHTA and FQGNSA. V trimming: 5 bases; J trimming: 10 bases; junction bases outside the gene matches: 19. The CDR3 spells CASSRDRGRQGVPHQYF. DNA for the CDR3: TGTGCCAGCAGCCGAGACAGGGGGCGTCAGGGAGTCCCCCACCAGTACTTC.

The chain carries TRBV5-1 and TRBJ2-1; D unclear. The CDR3 extends over 14 amino acids. The V end lost 4 bases, the J end lost 0 bases, and 8 bases lay between the germline ends. Germline CDR1 and CDR2: SGHRS and YFSETQ. CDR3 sequence reads: CASSLQTSYNEQFF. The DNA of the CDR3 is TGCGCCAGCAGCCTGCAGACCTCCTACAATGAGCAGTTCTTC.

This clonotype was found many times. The gene calls are TRBV6-5 and TRBJ1-2, with a tentative D call TRBD1 (6 bases). The V gene lost 6 bases and the J gene lost 7 bases, with 18 bases spanning the gap. Germline lookup yields CDR1 MNHEY and CDR2 SVGAGI. The CDR3 length is 14 residues. CDR3 amino acids: CASRRTAGVSGYTF. CDR3 in DNA: TGTGCCAGCAGGAGGACAGCTGGAGTGTCTGGCTACACCTTC.